This paragraph covers one T cell receptor (gamma chain) sequence. Its specificity is unknown. The DNA is omitted, as the CDR3 cannot be located on it reliably, and the CDR3 follows TCRdb's listing. Genomic DNA from isolated PBMCs served as the sequencing template. Controls were healthy adult blood donors matched for age and sex. This sample stems from a study of gamma delta lymphoproliferative disorders and STAT genes. Across the whole study: Gamma-chain libraries were built from at least 50 ng of genomic DNA with the LymphoTrack Dx TCRG Assay. For the delta chain, EuroClonality-NGS standard procedure was applied. Study-wide findings and caveats: Leukemic cells skewed toward terminal effectors, unlike likely varied control T cells.

CDR1 GITISATS and CDR2 ISYDGTV come from the germline V gene (reference sequence). The CDR3 has 18 amino acids, counting both end residues. TCRdb re-called clones from the multiplex PCR reads using CATT. The table includes roughly 4,500 gamma-chain clones, approximately 8% detected once. No J gene was assigned, while the V gene was called as TRGV9. Specimen: blood. The sequence derives from a human donor in good health. The CDR3 region is CALWEVPLRNSLAVEQHF.